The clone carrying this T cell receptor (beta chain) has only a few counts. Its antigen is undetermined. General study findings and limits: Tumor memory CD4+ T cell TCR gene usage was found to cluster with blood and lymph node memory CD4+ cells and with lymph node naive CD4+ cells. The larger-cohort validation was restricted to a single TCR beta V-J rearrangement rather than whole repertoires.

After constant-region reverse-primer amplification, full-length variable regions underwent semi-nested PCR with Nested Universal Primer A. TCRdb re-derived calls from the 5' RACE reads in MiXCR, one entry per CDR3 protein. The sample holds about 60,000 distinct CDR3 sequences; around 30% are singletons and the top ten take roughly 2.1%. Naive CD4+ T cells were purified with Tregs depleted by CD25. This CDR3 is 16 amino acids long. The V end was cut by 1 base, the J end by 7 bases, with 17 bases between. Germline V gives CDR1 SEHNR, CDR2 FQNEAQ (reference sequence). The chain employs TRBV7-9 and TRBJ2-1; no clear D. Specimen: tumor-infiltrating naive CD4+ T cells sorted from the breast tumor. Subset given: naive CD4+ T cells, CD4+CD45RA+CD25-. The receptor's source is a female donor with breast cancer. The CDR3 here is CASSLDLGMKGNEQFF. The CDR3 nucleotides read TGTGCCAGCAGCTTAGATTTAGGGATGAAGGGAAATGAGCAGTTCTTC.